These 17 T cell receptor beta chains originate from one sample sequenced in a study of blood T cells in healthy people across ages. It was with a sample-barcoded 5' primer and a J-beta primer mix that a second PCR of roughly 7 to 12 cycles was run. TCRdb reanalysed the 5' RACE reads using MiXCR and keeps one entry per CDR3 protein. The sample lists 800,000 to 950,000 distinct CDR3 sequences; approximately 32% were seen once. The sample was also linked to a second study, of T cells of mothers and their children.

The sample comprised blood. The source of these receptors is a woman aged 35 to 49 in good health.

The sample holds many counts of this clonotype. This sequence joins TRBV5-1 and TRBJ2-7; a weak D match, TRBD1 (6 bases). The germline V and J ends were trimmed by 0 bases and 4 bases, with 14 bases remaining between them. Germline CDR1 reads SGHRS; CDR2 reads YFSETQ. The CDR3 contains 15 residues. CDR3: CASSLESSRGYEQYF. In DNA, the CDR3 is TGCGCCAGCAGCTTGGAGTCGTCCAGGGGTTACGAGCAGTACTTC. The variable domain in full, with the rest retrieved from reference TRBV5-1 and TRBJ2-7, is KAGVTQTPRYLIKTRGQQVTLSCSPISGHRSVSWYQQTPGQGLQFLFEYFSETQRNKGNFPGRFSGRQFSNSRSEMNVSTLELGDSALYLCASSLESSRGYEQYFGPGTRLTVT.

The chain joins TRBV29-1 to TRBJ2-1; 10 bases agree with TRBD1. CDR3 length: 18 amino acids. The junction had 14 bases not matched to a gene; V was cut back by 4 bases and J by 2 bases. CDR1 is SQVTM and CDR2 is ANQGSEA in the germline V gene. The CDR3 nucleotides read TGCAGCGTTGGAGGGCGGACTTTGGGACAGGGGCCCTACAATGAGCAGTTCTTC. Protein sequence: CSVGGRTLGQGPYNEQFF.

The gene calls are TRBV24-1 and TRBJ2-2; 7 positions agree with TRBD1. CDR1 KGHDR and CDR2 SFDVKD come from the germline V gene. This CDR3 is built from 13 residues. The V and J ends lost 9 bases and 4 bases, in that order; junction bases with no gene match: 4. The CDR3 region is CATSGQPTGELFF. CDR3 sequence (DNA): TGTGCCACCTCGGGACAGCCCACCGGGGAGCTGTTTTTT.

Of note for this clonotype: A much larger clonotype is one base distant, so this may be a read error. V and J are TRBV28 and TRBJ1-2; D is possibly TRBD1 (5 bases). Germline lookup yields CDR1 MDHEN and CDR2 SYDVKM. V dropped 7 bases and J dropped 2 bases, with 11 bases sitting between them. The CDR3 is made up of 13 amino acids. CDR3 DNA sequence: TGTGCCAGCAAGTTACAGGCCAACTATGGCTACACCTTC. Its translation is CASKLQANYGYTF.

In this sample, this clonotype turned up a few times. The V and J genes are TRBV5-1 and TRBJ2-1; 9 nucleotides match TRBD2. CDR3 length: 18 amino acids. The V and J ends lost 0 bases and 0 bases, in that order; junction bases with no gene match: 7. Looked up from germline, CDR1 is SGHRS and CDR2 is YFSETQ. CDR3 nucleotides: TGCGCCAGCAGCTTGGCAGCGGGGGGACTGAGCTCCTACAATGAGCAGTTCTTC. Residues: CASSLAAGGLSSYNEQFF.

The chain has TRBV6-5 and TRBJ2-2; no firm D call. This CDR3 has 14 amino acids. CDR1 MNHEY and CDR2 SVGAGI come from the germline V gene. The V gene lost 3 bases and the J gene lost 6 bases, with 11 bases spanning the gap. The CDR3 is CASSYGKNAGELFF. The CDR3 DNA is TGTGCCAGCAGTTATGGAAAAAACGCCGGGGAGCTGTTTTTT.

Remarks on this clonotype: One end of the junction does not line up with germline, which may come from a read error. This chain joins TRBV18 and TRBJ2-3; 10 bases fit TRBD1. CDR3 length: 15 amino acids. In germline, CDR1 is KGHSH, CDR2 LQKENI. DNA of the CDR3: TGTGCCAGCTCATCTCGGGACAGGGGTGGAGATACGCGGTATTTT. Its protein is CASSSRDRGGDTRYF.

This clonotype was counted only a few times. This chain links TRBV27 with TRBJ1-6, with D possibly matching TRBD1 (6 bases). CDR1 is MNHEY, CDR2 SMNVEV, per germline (reference sequence). The CDR3 contains 15 residues. Trimming cost V 1 base and J 10 bases, with 14 bases left between them. The CDR3 nucleotides read TGTGCCAGCAGTTTATTTGCACAGGGCTACTCACCCCTCCACTTT. This translates into CASSLFAQGYSPLHF.

This clonotype appeared a few times. Germline and junction disagree at one end, which may indicate a read error. The chain joins TRBV29-1 to TRBJ2-5, with TRBD2 identical over 8 bases. Germline CDR1 SQVTM, CDR2 ANQGSEA. The CDR3 covers 14 residues. The CDR3 sequence: CSVPGLTAGETPYF. The DNA of the CDR3 is TGCAGCGTTCCCGGATTGACAGCGGGGGAGACCCCGTACTTC.

This clonotype showed up many times. V gene TRBV13 combines with J gene TRBJ2-7; a possible D gene is TRBD2 (6 bases). V lost 4 bases and J lost 7, with 20 bases in between. This CDR3 has 15 residues. CDR1 is PRHDT, CDR2 FYEKMQ, per germline (reference sequence). CDR3 region: CASSSKAGPIWEQYF. DNA for the CDR3: TGTGCCAGCAGCTCGAAAGCGGGCCCAATATGGGAGCAGTACTTC.

This clonotype was detected ten times or more. V and J are TRBV27 and TRBJ2-5, with D possibly matching TRBD2 (5 bases). Germline lookup yields CDR1 MNHEY and CDR2 SMNVEV (reference sequence). Trimming took off 10 bases at V and 4 bases at J, with 10 bases between the two ends. The CDR3 contains 11 residues. The CDR3: CAKGVGETQYF. The DNA of the CDR3 is TGTGCCAAGGGAGTCGGAGAGACCCAGTACTTC.

The table lists this clonotype with many counts. This chain uses TRBV18 with TRBJ2-7; a weak D match, TRBD1 (5 bases). Germline V gene lookup returns CDR1 KGHSH and CDR2 LQKENI. CDR3 size: 12 residues. V gave up 8 bases and J gave up 6 bases, with 14 bases separating them. The CDR3 region is CASSPWGREQYF. For the CDR3, the DNA is TGTGCCAGCAGTCCATGGGGCCGCGAGCAGTACTTC.

The J gene is TRBJ2-7, the V gene TRBV11-2, with a tentative D call TRBD2 (7 bases). The V and J ends lost 4 bases and 3 bases respectively, with 19 bases between them. The germline gives CDR1 SGHAT, CDR2 FQNNGV. CDR3 length equals 16 residues. CDR3: CASSSLKGGGIYEQYF. The DNA of the CDR3 is TGTGCCAGCAGCTCGCTGAAGGGAGGGGGTATCTACGAGCAGTACTTC.

There are many counts of this clonotype. V usage is TRBV24-1 and J usage is TRBJ2-1; 8 positions match TRBD2. Per the germline V gene, CDR1 is KGHDR and CDR2 is SFDVKD. The length of the CDR3 is 15 residues. J was trimmed by 3 bases and V by 3 bases; bases with no gene match: 3. CDR3 sequence: CATSDGGGNYNEQFF. CDR3 bases: TGTGCCACCAGTGATGGCGGGGGGAACTACAATGAGCAGTTCTTC.

Concerning this clonotype itself: It may be a read error: a sequence one base away is much more abundant. The chain is built from TRBV4-2 and TRBJ2-5; D is possibly TRBD2 (6 bases). CDR1 and CDR2 from the germline V gene are LGHNA and YNFKEQ. This CDR3 contains 16 residues. Trimming removed 1 base from V and 11 bases from J, with 23 bases in between. The CDR3 nucleotides are TGTGCCAGCAGCCAAGGGGTACAGGAGGACTACAATGAGCAGTACTTC. As protein: CASSQGVQEDYNEQYF.

This clonotype came up a few times. This sequence joins TRBV28 and TRBJ1-2; 10 bases map to TRBD1. There are 13 residues in the CDR3. Germline V gene lookup returns CDR1 MDHEN and CDR2 SYDVKM. V was clipped by 6 bases and J by 8 bases; unmatched bases: 6. CDR3 loop: CASRPGQGNGYTF. Here the CDR3 DNA reads TGTGCCAGCAGACCGGGACAGGGGAACGGCTACACCTTC.

Notes on this clonotype: One end of the junction fails to match germline, which may point to a read error. The chain uses TRBV3-1 and TRBJ2-6; tentative D call: TRBD1 (5 bases). Per germline, CDR1 LGHDT and CDR2 YNNKEL (reference sequence). The CDR3 is 13 residues long. CDR3 in amino acids: CASRRSGASVLTF. CDR3 coding DNA: TGTGCCAGCCGCAGGTCTGGGGCCAGCGTCCTGACTTTC.